This T cell receptor (beta chain) is from a study of neurological immune-mediated disorders (dated by TCRdb to the late 2010s). Notes on the research overall: Peripheral blood TCR-beta repertoires from patients with HTLV-I-associated myelopathy (HAM/TSP), patients with multiple sclerosis, and healthy controls were compared in the study using UMI-based sequencing. Alongside PBMC samples, the set of more than 80 TCR-beta libraries contained longitudinal samples, technical triplicates, and paired CD4+ and CD8+ T-cell subsets that had been sorted. The cohort included about 70 subjects: approximately 15 with HAM/TSP, some 35 with multiple sclerosis, and around 20 healthy controls.

For unsorted PBMC libraries, 2 million PBMCs were used after storage in RNAlater at -80 degrees C until RNA extraction. Peripheral blood was subjected to Ficoll-Hypaque density gradient centrifugation to isolate PBMCs, which were then cryopreserved in liquid nitrogen. About this clonotype: Its target antigen remains unknown. No per-base quality is available; no much larger clone lies one base away.

cDNA was synthesized by template-switch 5'RACE using a primer carrying a 10-nucleotide random unique molecular identifier by which each TCR transcript was tagged. Each sequencing run produced over 160 million TCR-beta sequences covering 15-18 subjects. Total RNA was extracted with the RNeasy kit. TCR-beta VDJ regions were amplified with primers for the TCR constant region and the 5'RACE anchor, using the KAPA Real-time Library Amplification kit. Sample indexes and Illumina adaptors were added in a first PCR, after which library yield was increased in a second PCR. After Ampure bead purification, the roughly 650 bp TCR product was size-selected on a 2% E-gel SizeSelection system. Before pooling, library quality was checked on a Bioanalyzer, concentration was measured with Qubit, and libraries were quantified with the Kapa Library Quantification kit. An Illumina HiSeq 2500 was used to sequence the libraries paired-end at 2 x 150 bp. To increase sequence diversity, roughly 23-30% phiX was spiked into each library pool. As for the authors' bioinformatics: The quality-filtered reads were processed with the UMI-based MiGEC pipeline, whose error correction step removed more than 80% of the raw TCR sequences. IMGT germline references were used for alignment of VDJ genes, and clonotypes were defined by a unique CDR3 amino acid sequence together with V-J genes. Clonal expansion, Shannon diversity, and CDR3 relatedness (CalcPairwiseDistances, ClusterSamples) were evaluated with VDJtools, and phylogenetic trees were built with CLCbio workbench. Clones with at least 8 unique UMIs were defined as expanded, with this threshold being based on coefficient-of-variation modelling across technical triplicates. The public reads were run again by TCRdb, first through fastp at Q25 and then through MiXCR, and only productive beta chains were kept. When rows share a CDR3 protein, they turn into one entry using the most common DNA and genes. TCRdb's processing, not the study's, gives the V and J calls here. Here the sample has tens of thousands of distinct CDR3 sequences; about 13% occur a single time. The ten biggest clones cover around 11% of the sample.

Study-wide findings and limitations: No identical CDR3 amino acid sequences were shared among expanded clones across subjects, suggesting private TCR-beta repertoires in all groups. The highest TCR clonal expansion was observed in HAM/TSP patients, whereas the lowest was observed in MS patients, even when compared with healthy controls.

From its cysteine to its phenylalanine, the CDR3 spans 16 amino acids. The entry retains the CDR3 DNA only, 48 bases that are in frame from base 1. Trimming leaves V shorter by 5 bases and J shorter by 3 bases, with the junction holding 5 bases beyond the gene matches. This TCR derives from a woman aged 55-75 years with HTLV-1-associated myelopathy (HAM/TSP). Here the chain combines TRBV12-3 or TRBV12-4 and TRBJ2-1; 12 bases in between match TRBD2. The source material was PBMCs. The bases read TGTGCCAGCAGTGGAGGACTAGCGGGATTCTACAATGAGCAGTTCTTC. Its product reads: CASSGGLAGFYNEQFF.